These 2 T cell receptor beta chains share one sample of origin, sequenced in a study of cytomegalovirus exposure and HLA in healthy donors (TCRdb year 2017). To prepare the library, the immunoSEQ multiplex PCR assay was applied. The multiplex PCR relied on a mix of 60 forward primers for TCR Vbeta segments and 13 reverse primers for TCR Jbeta segments. In TCRdb, the immuneACCESS table is reduced to in-frame sequences with V and J assigned. These tables do not hold every clone; where another copy was compared, an unresolved V gene accounts for under half, and the others remain unexplained. The sample data list roughly 180,000 clones, and 70% to 90% of these were observed just once. The ten largest account for about 9.3% of the sample. The specimen was PBMCs. These receptors were taken from a man younger than 30 in good health and CMV-seropositive.

In its sample, this clone was seen once. At one boundary the junction diverges from the germline segment, which might be a read error. The V gene is TRBV7-9, the J gene TRBJ2-3; 7 nucleotides align to TRBD1. This CDR3 has 16 amino acids. Germline V gives CDR1 SEHNR, CDR2 FQNEAQ (reference sequence). The CDR3 sequence is CSSSPTGTASTDTQYF. CDR3 bases: TGTTCCAGCAGCCCTACCGGGACAGCCAGCACAGATACGCAGTATTTT.

The rearrangement joins TRBV6-1 to TRBJ2-5, with D possibly TRBD1 on 6 matching bases. Germline CDR1 reads MNHNS; CDR2 reads SASEGT. The CDR3 runs 15 residues. Trimming took off 6 bases at V and 5 bases at J, with 19 bases between the two ends. CDR3 in DNA: TGTGCCAGCAGACCATTAGCACAGGGAGAGGAGACCCAGTACTTC. This translates into CASRPLAQGEETQYF.